A single TCR beta chain is shown here with its context. Its specificity is unknown. This sample is drawn from a study of shared clonotypes between healthy human individuals. Findings and caveats of the study: Memory subsets had estimated richness that was generally smaller than that of naive subsets.

Here immunoSEQ multiplex PCR was the method, and the copy in TCRdb shows in-frame clones only, minus some. The sample has 2 million to 3 million clones, around 90% seen once. Per the germline V gene, CDR1 is SGHTA and CDR2 is FQGNSA. This CDR3 has 16 amino acids. The V and J ends lost 5 bases and 4 bases, in that order; junction bases with no gene match: 11. Those who donated, Caucasian adults without exception, all lived in Nashville, Tennessee. The clonotype was recovered from a young man in good health. Source material: naive CD4+ T cells sorted from blood. Noted subset: CD45RA+ positively selected. The rearrangement joins TRBV7-2 to TRBJ1-2, with 9 bases lining up with TRBD1. The CDR3 region is CASSRGQGSLFYGYTF. In DNA, the CDR3 is TGTGCCAGCAGCCGGGGACAGGGATCACTGTTCTATGGCTACACCTTC.